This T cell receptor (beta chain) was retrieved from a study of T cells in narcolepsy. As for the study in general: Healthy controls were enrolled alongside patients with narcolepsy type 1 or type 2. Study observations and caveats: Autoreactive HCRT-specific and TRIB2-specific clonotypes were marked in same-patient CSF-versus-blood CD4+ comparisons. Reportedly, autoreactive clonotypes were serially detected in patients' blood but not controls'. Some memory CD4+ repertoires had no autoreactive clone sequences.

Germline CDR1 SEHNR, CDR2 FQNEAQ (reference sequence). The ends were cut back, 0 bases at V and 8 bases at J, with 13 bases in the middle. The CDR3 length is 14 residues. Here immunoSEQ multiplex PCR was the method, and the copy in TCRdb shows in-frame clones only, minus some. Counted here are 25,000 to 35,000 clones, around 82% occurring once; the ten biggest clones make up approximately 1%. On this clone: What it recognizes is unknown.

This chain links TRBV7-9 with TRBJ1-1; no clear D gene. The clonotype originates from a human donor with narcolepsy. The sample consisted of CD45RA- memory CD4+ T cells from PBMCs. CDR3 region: CASSLAGSRVEAFF. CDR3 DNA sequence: TGTGCCAGCAGCTTAGCAGGCAGCCGAGTGGAAGCTTTCTTT.